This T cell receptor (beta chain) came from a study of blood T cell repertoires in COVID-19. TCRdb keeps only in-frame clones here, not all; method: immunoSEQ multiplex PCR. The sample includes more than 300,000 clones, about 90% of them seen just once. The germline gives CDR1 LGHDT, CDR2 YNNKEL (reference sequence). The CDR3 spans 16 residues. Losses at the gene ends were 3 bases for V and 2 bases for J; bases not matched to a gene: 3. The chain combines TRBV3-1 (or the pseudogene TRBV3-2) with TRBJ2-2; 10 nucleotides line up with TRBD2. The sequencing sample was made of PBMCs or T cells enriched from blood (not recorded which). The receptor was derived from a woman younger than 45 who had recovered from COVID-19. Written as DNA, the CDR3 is TGTGCCAGCAGCCACGTAGCGGGGGGTAACACCGGGGAGCTGTTTTTT. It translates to CASSHVAGGNTGELFF.